This T cell receptor beta chain was retrieved from a study of blood T cell repertoires in COVID-19. Study-level information: Samples representing acute and convalescent COVID-19 were sourced from the United States, Italy and Spain. PBMCs, B-cell-depleted T cells, or T cells were the source of the cDNA or gDNA that made up the material.

V lost 8 bases, J lost 3 bases, and 10 bases lay in between. The CDR3 has 12 residues. Germline V gene data show CDR1 as LNHDA and CDR2 as SQIVND (reference sequence). Methods used by the authors: Amplification with reference gene primers provided the estimates of nucleated cell counts. The method was immunoSEQ multiplex PCR; TCRdb's version includes in-frame clones alone and lacks a portion of them. That table gives V, J and clone size, and the DNA gave D and trimming. The sample includes around 56,000 clones, around 77% of them seen just once. Material for sequencing was peripheral blood. This chain links TRBV19 with TRBJ1-2; D possibly corresponds to TRBD1 (6 bases). The sequence came from a man aged 55 to 70 with acute or convalescent COVID-19. The CDR3 loop is CASSTGDYGYTF. The CDR3 bases are TGTGCCAGTTCGACAGGCGACTATGGCTACACCTTC.